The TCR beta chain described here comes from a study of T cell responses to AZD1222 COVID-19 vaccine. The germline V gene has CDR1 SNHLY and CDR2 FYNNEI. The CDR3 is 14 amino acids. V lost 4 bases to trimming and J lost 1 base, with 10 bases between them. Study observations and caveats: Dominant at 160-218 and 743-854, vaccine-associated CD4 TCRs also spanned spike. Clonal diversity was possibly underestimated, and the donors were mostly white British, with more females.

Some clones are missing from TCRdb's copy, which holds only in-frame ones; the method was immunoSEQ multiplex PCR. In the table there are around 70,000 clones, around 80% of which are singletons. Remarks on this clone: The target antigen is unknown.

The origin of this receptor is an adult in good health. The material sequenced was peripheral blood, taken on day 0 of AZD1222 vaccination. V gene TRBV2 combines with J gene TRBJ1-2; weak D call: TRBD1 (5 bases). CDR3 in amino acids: CASSAGRGNYGYTF. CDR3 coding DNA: TGTGCCAGCAGTGCGGGGCGGGGTAACTATGGCTACACCTTC.